This TCR beta chain was recovered during a study of blood T cells in healthy people across ages. Every participating donor contributed 7.5 to 10 milliliters of peripheral blood through a draw. Through a sample-barcoded 5' primer and a J-beta primer mix, a second PCR was run for roughly 7 to 12 cycles. One entry per CDR3 protein, called by TCRdb with MiXCR from the 5' RACE reads. The data show some 880,000 distinct CDR3 sequences, approximately 35% seen once. This clonotype has just a few counts. The germline V gene has CDR1 MGHRA and CDR2 YSYEKL. The germline V and J ends were trimmed by 0 bases and 0 bases, with 9 bases remaining between them. This CDR3 region has 16 residues.

The sequence derives from a young man in good health. The sequenced sample was blood. J is TRBJ1-3 and V is TRBV4-1; D unresolved. CDR3 residues: CASSQDPRGSGNTIYF. CDR3 nucleotide sequence: TGCGCCAGCAGCCAAGATCCGAGAGGCTCTGGAAACACCATATATTTT.